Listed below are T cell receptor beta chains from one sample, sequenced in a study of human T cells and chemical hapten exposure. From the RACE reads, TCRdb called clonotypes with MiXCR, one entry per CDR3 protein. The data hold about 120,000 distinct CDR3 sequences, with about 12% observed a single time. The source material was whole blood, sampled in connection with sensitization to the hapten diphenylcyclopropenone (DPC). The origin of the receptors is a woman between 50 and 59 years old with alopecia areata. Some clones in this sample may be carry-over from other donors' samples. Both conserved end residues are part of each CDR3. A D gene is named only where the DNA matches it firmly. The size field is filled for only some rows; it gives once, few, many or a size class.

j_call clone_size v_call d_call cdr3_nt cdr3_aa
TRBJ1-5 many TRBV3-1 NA TGTGCCAGCAGCCCGTCCTTTGGGGCTAGCAATCAGCCCCAGCATTTT CASSPSFGASNQPQHF
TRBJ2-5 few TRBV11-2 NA TGTGCCAGCAGCTTACACTCGGAGACCCAGTACTTC CASSLHSETQYF
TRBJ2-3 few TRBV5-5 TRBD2 TGTGCCAGCAGCTTCCTAAGCGGGAGGCCTCGCGCAGATACGCAGTATTTT CASSFLSGRPRADTQYF
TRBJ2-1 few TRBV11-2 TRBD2 TGTGCCAGCAGCTTAGAAGTCCAGCGGGAGGGCCTCGACGAGCAGTTCTTC CASSLEVQREGLDEQFF
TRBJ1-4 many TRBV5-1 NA TGCGCCAGCAGCTTTGGCCCTCGGGGAAACAAGGAAAAACTGTTTTTT CASSFGPRGNKEKLFF
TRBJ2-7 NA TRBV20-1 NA TGCAGTGGTTCGGACAGCTCCTACGAGCAGTACTTC CSGSDSSYEQYF
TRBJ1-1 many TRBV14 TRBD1 TGTGCCAGCAGCAAAAGACAGGGTCGGACTGAAGCTTTCTTT CASSKRQGRTEAFF
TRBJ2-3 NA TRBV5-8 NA TGTGCCAGCAGCTTGGGACAGGTCCTCAGCACAGATACGCAGTATTTT CASSLGQVLSTDTQYF
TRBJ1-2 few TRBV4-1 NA TGCGCCAGCAGCCACCGGTGGGCGGAAAAGTCTCTCAAACACTATGGCTACACCTTC CASSHRWAEKSLKHYGYTF
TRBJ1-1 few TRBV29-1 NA TGCAGCGCCGGACCCCGGAGAAACACTGAAGCTTTCTTT CSAGPRRNTEAFF
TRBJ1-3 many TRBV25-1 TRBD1 TGTGCCAGCCAGGGGGCTGCGAGAAACACCATATATTTT CASQGAARNTIYF
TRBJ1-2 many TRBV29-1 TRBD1 TGCAGCGTTGGGCAGGGGGCGGCCACCCTCGGTCGAGGCTACACCTTC CSVGQGAATLGRGYTF
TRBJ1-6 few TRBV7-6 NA TGTGCCAGCAGCTTAGGGGGTCCGGATTCACCCCTCCACTTT CASSLGGPDSPLHF
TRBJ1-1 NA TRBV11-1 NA TGTGCCAGCAGCTTCGGCGGAGGGAAAGCTTTCTTT CASSFGGGKAFF
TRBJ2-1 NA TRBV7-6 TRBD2 TGTGCCAGCAGCCTCCGACTAGCCTTGAACAGTGAGCAGTTCTTC CASSLRLALNSEQFF
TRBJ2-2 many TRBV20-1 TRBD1 TGCAGTGCTAAAGGGGGCCCGACCGGGGAGCTGTTTTTT CSAKGGPTGELFF
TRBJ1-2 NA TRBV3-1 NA TGTGCCAGCAGCCGGACGCAAAACTATGGCTACACCTTC CASSRTQNYGYTF
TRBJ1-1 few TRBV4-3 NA TGCGCCAGCAGCCAAGCTGCTTACGAAGCTTTCTTT CASSQAAYEAFF
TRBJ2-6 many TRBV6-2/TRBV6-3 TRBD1 TGTGCCAGCAGTTGGACAGGGGCGCCCAGCTCTGGGGCCAACGTCCTGACTTTC CASSWTGAPSSGANVLTF
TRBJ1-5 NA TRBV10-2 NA TGCGCCAGCAGCGCCGTCGAGACGGGTCAGCCCCAGCATTTT CASSAVETGQPQHF
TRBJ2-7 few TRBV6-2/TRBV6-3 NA TGTGCCAGCAGTTGGGTTCGGACCTACGAGCAGTACTTC CASSWVRTYEQYF
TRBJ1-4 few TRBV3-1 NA TGTGCCAGCAGCCAATTAGGAGGGGCGGGCGAAAAACTGTTTTTT CASSQLGGAGEKLFF
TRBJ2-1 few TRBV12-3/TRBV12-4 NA TGTGCCAGCAGTTTTCTGGCGCCCGTTTTTGAGCAGTTCTTC CASSFLAPVFEQFF
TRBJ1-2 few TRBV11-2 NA TGTGCCAGCAGCTTTGAGGGAGTCGGAGGCTACACCTTC CASSFEGVGGYTF
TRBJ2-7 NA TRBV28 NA TGTGCCAGCAGCGCGAACTACGAGCAGTACTTC CASSANYEQYF
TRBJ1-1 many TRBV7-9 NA TGTGCCAGCAGCATACAGAGCCGTGAAGCTTTCTTT CASSIQSREAFF
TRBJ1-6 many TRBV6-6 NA TGTGCCAGCACCCGGGGGCAGGGTTCACCCCTCCACTTT CASTRGQGSPLHF
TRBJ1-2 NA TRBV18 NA TGTGCCAGCTCACCGGGCAGACTCCCATCCTATGGCTACACCTTC CASSPGRLPSYGYTF